The entry below gives a single T cell receptor beta chain sequence along with its context. Its antigen is unknown. TCRdb re-called the 5' RACE reads, yielding one record per CDR3 amino acid sequence without DNA. Seen in this sample are more than 300,000 distinct CDR3 sequences; the ten most common clones hold 5.6%. This CDR3 spans 18 amino acids. Germline assignment: CDR1 KGHDR and CDR2 SFDVKD. The data belong to a study of monozygotic twins with inflammatory bowel disease. Study-wide points: The analysis did not separate different T cell subtypes. Compared with healthy twins, IBD patients shared fewer clonotypes with others, especially with disease activity.

Input material: blood. This sequence originates from a human donor with ulcerative colitis or Crohn's disease, or a healthy co-twin of an affected twin (not recorded which). The chain recombines TRBV24-1 with TRBJ2-3; TCRdb reports TRBD2, a call that lacks DNA to check it against. The CDR3 loop is CATSDPTSGRSVFGTQYF.